A single sample is the source of the 18 T cell receptor beta chains below, sequenced in a study of cytomegalovirus exposure and HLA in healthy donors. The PCR was carried out with 60 Vbeta primers and 13 Jbeta primers. Here immunoSEQ multiplex PCR was the method, and the copy in TCRdb shows in-frame clones only, minus some. The sample consists of 130,000 or so clones, roughly 80% of them appearing once. Sequencing input: PBMCs. The receptors derive from a female donor in good health and CMV-seronegative.

The chain recombines TRBV9 with TRBJ1-4; TRBD1 might be the D (6 bases). The CDR3 is 15 residues long. The germline V gene encodes CDR1 SGDLS and CDR2 YYNGEE. V was trimmed by 5 bases and J by 7 bases, leaving 18 bases between them. CDR3 amino acids: CASSLGNREGEKLFF. The CDR3 DNA sequence: TGTGCCAGCAGTCTCGGGAACAGGGAGGGTGAAAAACTGTTTTTT.

This chain joins TRBV6-5 and TRBJ2-5; TRBD2 matches 10 bases. V lost 6 bases, J lost 8 bases, and 6 bases stayed unmatched. CDR1 and CDR2 (germline): MNHEY, SVGAGI. The CDR3 is 13 amino acids. Written as DNA, the CDR3 is TGTGCCAGCAGCTTAGCGGGAGGCGATACCCAGTACTTC. Translating gives CASSLAGGDTQYF.

With respect to this clone: A junction boundary mismatches the germline segment, possibly from a read error. V gene TRBV11-2 combines with J gene TRBJ2-3; D uncertain. CDR3 length: 11 amino acids. Looked up from germline, CDR1 is SGHAT and CDR2 is FQNNGV. CDR3 loop: CASSLDELTVF. The CDR3 bases are TGTGCCAGCAGCTTAGACGAACTAACGGTTTTT. Full variable domain (remainder filled in from reference TRBV11-2 and TRBJ2-3): EAGVAQSPRYKIIEKRQSVAFWCNPISGHATLYWYQQILGQGPKLLIQFQNNGVVDDSQLPKDRFSAERLKGVDSTLKIQPAKLEDSAVYLCASSLDELTVFGPGTRLTVL.

For this clone: At one end, the junction sequence differs from germline, possibly due to a read error. The chain has TRBV15 and TRBJ1-3; 10 nucleotides align to TRBD1. Germline V gene lookup returns CDR1 LNHNV and CDR2 YYDKDF (reference sequence). This CDR3 is built from 13 residues. The CDR3 sequence: CATLNRDRGLPEF. The CDR3 bases are TGTGCCACCCTGAACCGGGACAGGGGTCTCCCGGAATTT.

This chain uses TRBV2 with TRBJ2-2; D is perhaps TRBD2 (5 bases). The CDR3 has 13 amino acids. With 4 bases removed from V and 5 bases from J, the gap between germline ends came to 8 bases. Germline V gene data show CDR1 as SNHLY and CDR2 as FYNNEI. The chain's CDR3 is CASSGQRTGELFF. The CDR3 DNA follows: TGTGCCAGCAGTGGCCAGCGGACCGGGGAGCTGTTTTTT.

The V call is TRBV5-1, the J call TRBJ1-6; D not certain. Trimming removed 0 bases from V and 7 bases from J, with 11 bases in between. Germline CDR1 is SGHRS and CDR2 is YFSETQ. The CDR3 is 15 residues long. The CDR3 region is CASSLAGSENSPLHF. The CDR3 DNA reads as TGCGCCAGCAGCTTGGCCGGGTCAGAGAATTCACCCCTCCACTTT.

In this sample, this clone turned up a few times. The chain uses TRBV5-6 and TRBJ2-7; perhaps TRBD1 as D (5 bases). Germline V gene data show CDR1 as SGHDT and CDR2 as YYEEEE. V lost 1 base and J lost 2, with 10 bases in between. This CDR3 is 14 amino acids long. CDR3 coding DNA: TGTGCCAGCAGCTTGTTAGCAGGGACCTACGAGCAGTACTTC. This codes for CASSLLAGTYEQYF.

The gene calls are TRBV6-5 and TRBJ1-2; TRBD1 aligns across 7 bases. V lost 6 bases and J lost 5; bases outside the gene matches: 6. The CDR3 is 13 residues long. Germline lookup yields CDR1 MNHEY and CDR2 SVGAGI. The CDR3 region is CASSSGDSYGYTF. CDR3 coding DNA: TGTGCCAGCAGCTCCGGGGACAGTTATGGCTACACCTTC.

J is TRBJ2-2 and V is TRBV10-3; D unresolved. The V gene lost 0 bases and the J gene lost 1 base, with 6 bases spanning the gap. The CDR3 covers 15 residues. Germline loops: CDR1 ENHRY, CDR2 SYGVKD. This CDR3 reads CAISESAENTGELFF. The CDR3 DNA reads TGTGCCATCAGTGAGTCGGCAGAGAACACCGGGGAGCTGTTTTTT.

The chain is built from TRBV28 and TRBJ2-7, with 11 positions matching TRBD1. J was trimmed by 5 bases and V by 6 bases; bases with no gene match: 9. Germline V gives CDR1 MDHEN, CDR2 SYDVKM. The CDR3 contains 15 residues. CDR3 region: CASSQIRTGGHEQYF. CDR3 bases: TGTGCCAGCAGCCAGATTAGGACAGGGGGCCACGAGCAGTACTTC.

V gene TRBV27 combines with J gene TRBJ2-5; D not certain. Deletions cut 2 bases from V and 5 bases from J, with 9 bases between. Germline V gives CDR1 MNHEY, CDR2 SMNVEV (reference sequence). CDR3 length equals 13 residues. The chain's CDR3 is CASSLRLQETQYF. CDR3 DNA sequence: TGTGCCAGCAGTTTAAGACTCCAGGAGACCCAGTACTTC.

The V call is TRBV28, the J call TRBJ2-5, with 9 positions matching TRBD2. Trimming took 6 bases from V and 5 from J; bases not matched to a gene: 7. The CDR3 contains 14 residues. Germline loops: CDR1 MDHEN, CDR2 SYDVKM. CDR3 region: CASSPGLAVETQYF. In nucleotides, the CDR3 is TGTGCCAGCAGCCCGGGACTAGCTGTGGAGACCCAGTACTTC.

The sample holds a few counts of this clone. The chain links TRBV27 to TRBJ1-1; possible D gene TRBD1, 5 bases. CDR3 length: 15 amino acids. Germline V gene sequence: CDR1 MNHEY, CDR2 SMNVEV (reference sequence). With 2 bases removed from V and 1 base from J, the gap between germline ends came to 11 bases. CDR3 in amino acids: CASSLGEGSNTEAFF. The CDR3 DNA sequence: TGTGCCAGCAGTTTAGGGGAGGGGTCGAACACTGAAGCTTTCTTT.

The chain employs TRBV6-5 and TRBJ2-1; maybe TRBD2 (6 bases). The CDR3 length is 15 residues. Germline V gene lookup returns CDR1 MNHEY and CDR2 SVGAGI. V was shortened by 0 bases and J by 8 bases, with 14 bases between the two germline ends. The DNA of the CDR3 is TGTGCCAGCAGTTACTCCAATCAGGGAGGCCATGAGCAGTTCTTC. This gives the protein CASSYSNQGGHEQFF.

The chain links TRBV5-1 to TRBJ1-4; D not certain. The CDR3 runs to 14 residues. CDR1 and CDR2 (germline): SGHRS, YFSETQ. The V gene lost 4 bases and the J gene lost 3 bases, with 10 bases spanning the gap. CDR3 in amino acids: CASSVRGANEKLFF. The CDR3 DNA sequence: TGCGCCAGCAGCGTCCGGGGAGCTAATGAAAAACTGTTTTTT.

The V and J genes are TRBV18 and TRBJ2-7, with 7 bases aligning to TRBD2. The CDR3 is made up of 14 amino acids. Trimming cost V 1 base and J 4 bases; bases outside gene matches: 4. CDR1 and CDR2 from the germline V gene are KGHSH and LQKENI. In nucleotides, the CDR3 is TGTGCCAGCTCACCACAGACTAGCTCATACGAGCAGTACTTC. It yields the protein CASSPQTSSYEQYF.

On this clone itself: The sample has other DNA sequences that encode this CDR3 too. The V and J genes are TRBV5-1 and TRBJ1-5; 8 nucleotides line up with TRBD1. The CDR3 totals 15 residues. Germline CDR1 SGHRS, CDR2 YFSETQ. V lost 0 bases and J lost 1; bases outside the gene matches: 0. As DNA, the CDR3 is TGCGCCAGCAGCTTGGGACAGGGGAGCAATCAGCCCCAGCATTTT. Translation: CASSLGQGSNQPQHF.

CDR3 nucleotides: TGTGCCAGCAGTTCCGACGGGGCGAACACCGGGGAGCTGTTTTTT. Its protein is CASSSDGANTGELFF. The chain employs TRBV6-5 and TRBJ2-2; D is possibly TRBD2 (5 bases). V was shortened by 4 bases and J by 0 bases, with 9 bases between the two germline ends. This CDR3 region has 15 residues. Germline CDR1 and CDR2: MNHEY and SVGAGI.